The source of this T cell receptor beta chain is a study of cytomegalovirus exposure and HLA in healthy donors. Germline assignment: CDR1 SGDLS and CDR2 YYNGEE. Trimming cost V 3 bases and J 2 bases; bases outside gene matches: 9. The CDR3 spans 16 residues. The PCR made use of 60 Vbeta and 13 Jbeta primers. Here immunoSEQ multiplex PCR was the method, and the copy in TCRdb shows in-frame clones only, minus some. This sample contains about 77,000 clones. The TCR was taken from a man between 45 and 60 years old in good health and CMV-seropositive. The sequencing sample was made of PBMCs. The V and J genes are TRBV9 and TRBJ2-5, with 8 bases identical to TRBD1. This CDR3 reads CASSASTGVFQETQYF. CDR3 DNA sequence: TGTGCCAGCAGCGCGTCGACAGGGGTCTTTCAAGAGACCCAGTACTTC.